This T cell receptor (beta chain) was documented in a study of T cells after yellow fever vaccination. TCRdb re-derived calls from the 5' RACE reads in MiXCR, one entry per CDR3 protein. This sample has roughly 400,000 distinct CDR3 sequences, with roughly a sixth found just once. V lost 5 bases, J lost 6 bases, and 16 bases lay in between. This CDR3 is 13 amino acids long. Germline lookup yields CDR1 SQVTM and CDR2 ANQGSEA. Sample: PBMCs, taken before the yellow fever booster vaccination. The chain is built from TRBV29-1 and TRBJ1-2; no clear D gene. The receptor's source is a man aged 18 to 30 who received the YFV17D yellow fever vaccine. The CDR3 DNA reads as TGCAGCGTTTATGGAGATCAAGCACATGGCTACACCTTC. As protein: CSVYGDQAHGYTF.